Below, one TCR beta chain is given with its context. Its target antigen remains unknown. Base-call qualities are not available, and no considerably larger clone is one nucleotide away. This entry is derived from a study of OX40 agonist ivuxolimab in advanced cancers. Background for the entire study: Ivuxolimab, which targeted the costimulatory receptor OX40 (CD134), was an agonistic, fully human IgG2 monoclonal antibody. Patients were allowed to have had prior anti-PD-1, anti-PD-L1 or anti-CTLA-4 therapy, and 40% of the dose-escalation patients had previously received checkpoint inhibitors. The monotherapy dose-escalation portion (N of about 47 patients) of the phase I ivuxolimab trial is reported in the paper. Three dose-escalation patients achieved partial responses, one with hepatocellular carcinoma and two with cutaneous melanoma. Of the approximately 53 patients in dose escalation, some 20 had hepatocellular carcinoma, some 15 had melanoma, 9 had renal cell carcinoma and 9 had head and neck cancer. A male proportion of almost 85% and a mean age of around 60 years, ranging from about 20 to 80, were recorded for the dose-escalation cohort. The point of sequencing TCRbeta in the periphery was to test whether ivuxolimab changed TCR sequence diversity and drove clonal T-cell expansion. Intravenous ivuxolimab was administered to patients every 2 weeks at six dose levels: 0.01, 0.1, 0.3, 1.5, 3 and 10 mg/kg.

The trial excluded patients who had a history of autoimmune disease or who were on systemic immunosuppression. Peripheral blood for TCR sequencing was drawn from every dose cohort at baseline, at cycle 4 day 1 and at cycle 7 day 1. The samples were taken from a phase I, first-in-human, multicenter, open-label dose-escalation trial of ivuxolimab. The trial enrolled adults with locally advanced or metastatic head and neck squamous cell, hepatocellular, melanoma or renal cell carcinoma. Before TCR sequencing, CD4+ T cells and CD8+ T cells from peripheral blood were sorted into separate populations. The junction carries 11 bases between V and J, which are trimmed by 0 bases and 3 bases respectively. The germline V gene gives CDR1 as SGHRS and CDR2 as YFSETQ. Inclusive of the bounding cysteine and phenylalanine, the CDR3 is 15 residues long. Just CDR3 DNA is preserved here, 45 bases in frame from base 1.

The study at large found these results: After ivuxolimab, expanded clones were on average more numerous among CD8+ T cells than among CD4+ T cells. In the 0.1-3.0 mg/kg groups, partial responders had among the lowest normalized peripheral clonal expansion, particularly in CD8+ T cells. The antigen specificity of the clonally expanded peripheral T cells was not determined. At doses from 0.1 to 3.0 mg/kg, clonal expansion was seen in both CD4+ and CD8+ blood T cells between baseline and week 6. Low levels of normalized T-cell clonal expansion were also seen in some patients who did not respond.

Genomic DNA was extracted from sorted cells for sequencing of the TCRbeta CDR3 region. The immunoSEQ Assay was used for sequencing of TCRbeta CDR3 regions. Held by TCRdb, this immuneACCESS table contains in-frame sequences only and omits some clones. Under half of the omission traces to an unresolved V gene where checked; the cause of the rest is unknown. The sample table holds about 50,000 clones, of which roughly 83% were seen once. The ten largest make up approximately 13% of the sample. This chain is built from TRBV5-1 and TRBJ2-3; TRBD1 might be the D gene, on 5 matching bases. The sequences come from CD4+ or CD8+ T cells sorted from blood, collected in a trial of the OX40 agonist ivuxolimab. The TCR originated in an adult with an advanced solid tumor such as melanoma, head and neck, liver or kidney cancer. The bases read TGCGCCAGCAGCTTGGGCCAGGGTTGGACAGATACGCAGTATTTT. It encodes CASSLGQGWTDTQYF.